This TCR beta chain derives from a study of vaccination and CD4 T cells after COVID-19. This clonotype was seen only a few times. The target antigen is unknown. This CDR3 contains 12 residues. Trimming shortened V by 0 bases and J by 2 bases, and 4 bases separated the two germline ends. Germline CDR1 and CDR2: DFQATT and SNEGSKA (reference sequence). The assay that was used to sequence DNA from cultured CD4+ T cells was the Oncomine TCR Beta short-read assay. TCRdb ran MiXCR on the PCR reads and lists one entry per CDR3 protein. This sample has 7,200 or so distinct CDR3 sequences, with over 60% found just once. Treatment of the sample: approximately 11-day PBMC culture with coronavirus spike peptide pools or control peptides (ViraFEST assay).

Sequencing was carried out using CD4+ T cells from blood, cultured in vitro. The rearrangement uses TRBV20-1 and TRBJ1-1; unclear D gene. The TCR sequence derives from a human donor who had recovered from COVID-19. The CDR3 nucleotides are TGCAGTGCTAGAGATAGTAACACTGAAGCTTTCTTT. As protein: CSARDSNTEAFF.